Listed here are 28 T cell receptor beta chains from one sample, sequenced in a study of T cell responses to AZD1222 COVID-19 vaccine. The protocol was immunoSEQ multiplex PCR, while the TCRdb copy is restricted to in-frame clones and leaves out a portion. The data contain approximately 110,000 clones, approximately 91% of them singletons. This material consisted of peripheral blood, taken on day 0 of AZD1222 vaccination. Receptor source: an adult in good health.

The rearrangement links TRBV19 to TRBJ2-3; D is unclear. V dropped 5 bases and J dropped 4 bases, with 10 bases sitting between them. The length of the CDR3 is 13 residues. Germline CDR1 reads LNHDA; CDR2 reads SQIVND (reference sequence). In nucleotides, the CDR3 is TGTGCCAGTAGTGTAAACAGCCCAGATACGCAGTATTTT. Its protein is CASSVNSPDTQYF.

V is TRBV7-3 and J is TRBJ2-5; the D gene is possibly TRBD1 (5 bases). The CDR3 has 13 amino acids. Germline V gene sequence: CDR1 SGHTA, CDR2 FQGTGA. V was pared by 5 bases and J by 5 bases, with 12 bases between. CDR3 in amino acids: CASSRGHVETQYF. CDR3 sequence (DNA): TGTGCCAGCAGCCGTGGACACGTGGAGACCCAGTACTTC.

The V gene is TRBV5-6, the J gene TRBJ1-2, with a weak D call TRBD1 (5 bases). V shed 4 bases and J shed 3 bases, with 16 bases lying between them. CDR1 and CDR2 (germline): SGHDT, YYEEEE. The CDR3 is made up of 15 amino acids. CDR3 amino acids: CASSLDTLIDYGYTF. DNA for the CDR3: TGTGCCAGCAGCCTGGACACCCTAATTGACTATGGCTACACCTTC.

The V and J genes are TRBV7-8 and TRBJ1-2; the D is unclear. The CDR3 spans 14 residues. The ends were cut back, 1 base at V and 4 bases at J, with 10 bases in the middle. In germline, CDR1 is SGHVS, CDR2 FQNEAQ. In DNA form, the CDR3 reads TGTGCCAGCAGCTTAGGGCACAGCGGCTATGGCTACACCTTC. Protein: CASSLGHSGYGYTF.

The genes are TRBV25-1 and TRBJ1-2; TRBD1 might be the D (5 bases). The length of the CDR3 is 12 residues. Germline CDR1 MGHDK, CDR2 SYGVNS. V was clipped by 8 bases and J by 4 bases, with 11 bases between them. The CDR3 DNA sequence: TGTGCCAGCCAGAACGGGGGCTATGGCTACACCTTC. Encoded protein: CASQNGGYGYTF.

The chain couples TRBV6-7 to TRBJ2-2, with D unresolved. TRBV6-7 is annotated as an ORF whose role is uncertain. V was pared by 1 base and J by 9 bases, with 3 bases between. This CDR3 is built from 11 residues. This CDR3 is CASSYLWELFF. For the CDR3, the DNA is TGTGCCAGCAGTTACTTGTGGGAGCTGTTTTTT.

V usage is TRBV14 and J usage is TRBJ1-6, with D possibly matching TRBD1 (6 bases). The V end was cut by 3 bases, the J end by 10 bases, with 10 bases between. The length of the CDR3 is 13 residues. CDR1 SGHDN and CDR2 FVKESK come from the germline V gene. CDR3 loop: CASSHPGASPLHF. The CDR3 DNA sequence: TGTGCCAGCAGCCACCCAGGGGCCTCACCCCTCCACTTT.

The chain carries TRBV6-5 and TRBJ1-1, with a weak D call TRBD1 (6 bases). V lost 5 bases and J lost 5, with 15 bases in between. The germline gives CDR1 MNHEY, CDR2 SVGAGI. The CDR3 contains 14 residues. CDR3 sequence (DNA): TGTGCCAGCAGTAAAACCAGGGGTGGGACTGAAGCTTTCTTT. It is translated as CASSKTRGGTEAFF.

The chain combines TRBV6-1 with TRBJ1-5, with 8 positions matching TRBD1. Per germline, CDR1 MNHNS and CDR2 SASEGT. The CDR3 length is 17 residues. V dropped 2 bases and J dropped 0; count of bases not matched to a gene: 6. CDR3 coding DNA: TGTGCCAGCAGTGAATGGACAGGGCTGAATAGCAATCAGCCCCAGCATTTT. It translates to CASSEWTGLNSNQPQHF.

V is TRBV24-1 and J is TRBJ2-5, with D possibly matching TRBD1 (5 bases). The ends were cut back, 3 bases at V and 1 base at J, with 14 bases in the middle. This CDR3 is built from 16 residues. The germline V gene encodes CDR1 KGHDR and CDR2 SFDVKD. The CDR3 is CATSDISKGVQETQYF. CDR3 nucleotide sequence: TGTGCCACCAGTGATATCTCTAAAGGGGTCCAAGAGACCCAGTACTTC.

The chain uses TRBV29-1 and TRBJ1-5; perhaps TRBD1 as D (6 bases). CDR1 and CDR2 from the germline V gene are SQVTM and ANQGSEA. V lost 6 bases, J lost 1 base, and 13 bases lay in between. The CDR3 spans 14 residues. The CDR3 spells CSVLQGSSNQPQHF. The CDR3 DNA reads as TGCAGCGTGCTACAGGGCAGCAGCAATCAGCCCCAGCATTTT.

The chain combines TRBV2 with TRBJ2-7; D is possibly TRBD1 (6 bases). This CDR3 has 14 amino acids. V was trimmed by 6 bases and J by 2 bases, leaving 14 bases between them. Looked up from germline, CDR1 is SNHLY and CDR2 is FYNNEI. The CDR3 DNA is TGTGCCAGCAGGGCCGGGACAAACACCTACGAGCAGTACGTC. Its protein is CASRAGTNTYEQYV.

This chain uses TRBV2 with TRBJ2-2; D remains ambiguous. Germline V gene sequence: CDR1 SNHLY, CDR2 FYNNEI. The CDR3 runs 14 residues. V lost 1 base, J lost 6 bases, and 9 bases lay in between. In nucleotides, the CDR3 is TGTGCCAGCAGTGAAGAGGGAAGGGCCGGGGAGCTGTTTTTT. Protein product: CASSEEGRAGELFF.

This chain uses TRBV7-9 with TRBJ1-4; 8 positions match TRBD1. CDR1 and CDR2 from the germline V gene are SEHNR and FQNEAQ (reference sequence). This CDR3 has 15 amino acids. Trimming removed 3 bases from V and 6 bases from J; junction bases left unmatched: 6. CDR3 in amino acids: CASSFGTGAHEKLFF. CDR3 coding DNA: TGTGCCAGCAGCTTTGGGACAGGAGCACATGAAAAACTGTTTTTT.

V is TRBV6-5 and J is TRBJ1-1, with a tentative D call TRBD1 (5 bases). CDR3 length: 14 residues. V was shortened by 6 bases and J by 5 bases, with 16 bases between the two germline ends. Germline V lookup: CDR1 MNHEY, CDR2 SVGAGI. The CDR3, as DNA: TGTGCCAGCAGGGGGGGGAGTTTGAGTACTGAAGCTTTCTTT. Its translation: CASRGGSLSTEAFF.

The chain carries TRBV4-1 and TRBJ1-4, with a tentative D call TRBD1 (5 bases). The ends were cut back, 0 bases at V and 5 bases at J, with 16 bases in the middle. From germline, CDR1 is MGHRA and CDR2 YSYEKL. The CDR3 runs to 17 residues. CDR3 region: CASSQDVKGTLNEKLFF. DNA of the CDR3: TGCGCCAGCAGCCAAGATGTAAAGGGGACTCTAAATGAAAAACTGTTTTTT.

The chain is built from TRBV11-3 and TRBJ2-2, with TRBD1 matching 7 bases. The germline V gene has CDR1 SGHNT and CDR2 YENEEA. The junction had 3 bases not matched to a gene; V was cut back by 5 bases and J by 0 bases. The CDR3 extends over 15 amino acids. CDR3 region: CASSGTVANTGELFF. The CDR3 region has the DNA TGTGCCAGCAGCGGGACAGTCGCGAACACCGGGGAGCTGTTTTTT.

CDR3 in DNA: TGTGCCAGCAGTGAACAGGGGTTCGAGCAGTACGTC. It codes for CASSEQGFEQYV. This rearrangement joins TRBV2 to TRBJ2-7; D is perhaps TRBD1 (6 bases). This CDR3 contains 12 residues. Germline-derived CDR1 and CDR2 are SNHLY and FYNNEI. Trimming pared 2 bases from V and 6 bases from J, leaving 8 bases between.

V and J are TRBV15 and TRBJ2-1, with 14 bases identical to TRBD2. Trimming took 6 bases from V and 9 from J; bases not matched to a gene: 7. The CDR3 length is 15 residues. Germline V gives CDR1 LNHNV, CDR2 YYDKDF (reference sequence). CDR3 loop: CATSTGLAGVGEQFF. The CDR3 DNA is TGTGCCACCAGTACGGGACTAGCGGGAGTCGGTGAGCAGTTCTTC. Variable domain in full (rest from reference TRBV15 and TRBJ2-1): DAMVIQNPRYQVTQFGKPVTLSCSQTLNHNVMYWYQQKSSQAPKLLFHYYDKDFNNEADTPDNFQSRRPNTSFCFLDIRSPGLGDTAMYLCATSTGLAGVGEQFFGPGTRLTVL.

The chain couples TRBV28 to TRBJ2-7; tentatively, D is TRBD1 (6 bases). CDR1 and CDR2 from the germline V gene are MDHEN and SYDVKM. The V end was cut by 5 bases, the J end by 1 base, with 15 bases between. The CDR3 consists of 15 residues. The CDR3 DNA follows: TGTGCCAGCAGTCTCACAGGGACGGCGTCCTACGAGCAGTACTTC. Protein product: CASSLTGTASYEQYF. Using reference TRBV28 and TRBJ2-7 for the parts outside the CDR3, the full variable domain is DVKVTQSSRYLVKRTGEKVFLECVQDMDHENMFWYRQDPGLGLRLIYFSYDVKMKEKGDIPEGYSVSREKKERFSLILESASTNQTSMYLCASSLTGTASYEQYFGPGTRLTVT.

As concerns this clone: Other DNA sequences from this sample encode an identical CDR3 as well. The chain links TRBV19 to TRBJ2-5, with D possibly matching TRBD1 (5 bases). Per germline, CDR1 LNHDA and CDR2 SQIVND (reference sequence). There are 14 residues in the CDR3. V dropped 1 base and J dropped 2 bases, with 8 bases sitting between them. Here the CDR3 reads CASSIGQGQETQYF. CDR3 coding DNA: TGTGCCAGTAGTATAGGGCAGGGACAAGAGACCCAGTACTTC.

The V and J genes are TRBV7-9 and TRBJ1-1; D is unresolved. This CDR3 is built from 16 residues. Trimming left V 2 bases short and J 4 bases short, with 17 bases between. CDR1 is SEHNR and CDR2 is FQNEAQ in the germline V gene (reference sequence). CDR3 sequence (DNA): TGTGCCAGCAGCTTACCACGCCGGGGAGGGATCACTGAAGCTTTCTTT. It yields the protein CASSLPRRGGITEAFF.

This clone was detected a few times. Here the CDR3 reads CASSIRGRDYGYTF. CDR3 bases: TGTGCCAGTAGTATCCGGGGCAGGGACTATGGCTACACCTTC. The chain joins TRBV19 to TRBJ1-2, with D possibly matching TRBD1 (5 bases). The germline V and J ends were trimmed by 3 bases and 3 bases, with 11 bases remaining between them. This CDR3 has 14 amino acids. Germline CDR1 and CDR2: LNHDA and SQIVND (reference sequence).

The chain combines TRBV6-5 with TRBJ2-3; 10 positions match TRBD1. J gave up 1 base and V 6 bases, and 4 bases lay outside the gene matches. The V gene's germline CDR1 is MNHEY and CDR2 SVGAGI. The length of the CDR3 is 15 residues. Here the CDR3 reads CASSRQGAGTDTQYF. As DNA, the CDR3 is TGTGCCAGCAGCCGACAGGGGGCGGGCACAGATACGCAGTATTTT.

This rearrangement joins TRBV11-3 to TRBJ2-2; 8 bases agree with TRBD1. The trim removed 5 bases at V and 2 bases at J, leaving 13 bases unmatched. This CDR3 contains 18 residues. Germline CDR1 is SGHNT and CDR2 is YENEEA. The DNA for the CDR3 is TGTGCCAGCAGCCAACCCACGACAGGGGTATTCAACACCGGGGAGCTGTTTTTT. Amino acid sequence: CASSQPTTGVFNTGELFF.

The chain is built from TRBV7-6 and TRBJ2-1; D possibly corresponds to TRBD1 (5 bases). The germline V gene has CDR1 SGHVS and CDR2 FNYEAQ. This CDR3 has 16 amino acids. Trimming took off 0 bases at V and 6 bases at J, with 15 bases between the two ends. CDR3 in amino acids: CASSLAIQSGRNEQFF. The CDR3 DNA reads TGTGCCAGCAGCTTAGCGATCCAGTCAGGGCGCAATGAGCAGTTCTTC.

The CDR3 loop is CASSESVGEQFF. The CDR3, as DNA: TGTGCCAGCAGTGAAAGTGTTGGTGAGCAGTTCTTC. The V gene is TRBV6-1, the J gene TRBJ2-1; D remains unclear. The CDR3 consists of 12 residues. Looked up from germline, CDR1 is MNHNS and CDR2 is SASEGT. V lost 2 bases and J lost 9, with 8 bases in between.

In this sample, this clone turned up a few times. The chain carries TRBV29-1 and TRBJ2-1; D possibly uses TRBD1 or TRBD2 (5 bases each). Trimming took off 6 bases at V and 4 bases at J, with 13 bases between the two ends. Germline CDR1 reads SQVTM; CDR2 reads ANQGSEA. The CDR3 loop spans 13 amino acids. The chain's CDR3 is CSVRSGRYNEQFF. The CDR3 DNA follows: TGCAGCGTCCGCTCAGGGAGATACAATGAGCAGTTCTTC.